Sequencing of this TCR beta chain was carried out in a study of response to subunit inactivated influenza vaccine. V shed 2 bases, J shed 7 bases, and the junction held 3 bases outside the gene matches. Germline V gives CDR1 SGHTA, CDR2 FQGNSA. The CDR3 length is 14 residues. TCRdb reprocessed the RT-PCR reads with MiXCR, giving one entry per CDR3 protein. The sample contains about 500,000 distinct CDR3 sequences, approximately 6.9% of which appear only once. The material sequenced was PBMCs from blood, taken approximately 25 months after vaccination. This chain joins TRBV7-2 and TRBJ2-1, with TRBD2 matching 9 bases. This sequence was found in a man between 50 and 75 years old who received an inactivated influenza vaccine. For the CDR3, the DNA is TGTGCCAGCAGCTTAAGCGGGAGGTTTAATGAGCAGTTCTTC. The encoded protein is CASSLSGRFNEQFF.